This record covers a single T cell receptor beta chain. This sample was taken from a study of T-cell memory formation after mild COVID-19. TCRdb fed the 5' RACE reads into MiXCR, producing one record per CDR3 protein. The sample lists approximately 490,000 distinct CDR3 sequences, around 20% occurring once. V lost 0 bases to trimming and J lost 6 bases, with 6 bases between them. The CDR3 runs to 12 residues. CDR1 is MGHRA and CDR2 is YSYEKL in the germline V gene. The sequencing sample was made of PBMCs or a T cell subset sorted from them (not recorded which). The clonotype originates from an adult woman who had mild COVID-19 (a few samples of this study predate the infection). Cell type and time point are not known. The rearrangement uses TRBV4-1 and TRBJ2-7; D remains ambiguous. The CDR3 sequence: CASSQDQSEQYF. CDR3 DNA sequence: TGCGCCAGCAGCCAAGATCAATCCGAGCAGTACTTC.